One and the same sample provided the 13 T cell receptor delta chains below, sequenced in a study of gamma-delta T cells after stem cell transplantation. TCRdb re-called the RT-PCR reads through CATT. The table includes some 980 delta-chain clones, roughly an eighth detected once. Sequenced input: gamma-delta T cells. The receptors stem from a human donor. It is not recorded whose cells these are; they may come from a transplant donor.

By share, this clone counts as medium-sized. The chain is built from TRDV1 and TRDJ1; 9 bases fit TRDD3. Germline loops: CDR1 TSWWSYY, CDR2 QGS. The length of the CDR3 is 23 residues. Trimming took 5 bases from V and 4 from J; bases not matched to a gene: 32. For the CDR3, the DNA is TGTGCTCTTGGGAAGTTTTGGGTCTTCCTAGGCATACTGGGGGACCCTGGTCACGATAAACTCATCTTT. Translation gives CALGKFWVFLGILGDPGHDKLIF.

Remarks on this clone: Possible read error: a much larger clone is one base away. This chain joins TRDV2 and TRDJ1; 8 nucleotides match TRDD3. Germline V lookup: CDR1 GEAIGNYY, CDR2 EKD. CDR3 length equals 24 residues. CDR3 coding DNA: TGTGCCTGTGAAGGGCCTCTTACTGGGGGTCCCCGGACCGAAGTCGGGGGGAACACCGATAAACCCATCTTT. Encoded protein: CACEGPLTGGPRTEVGGNTDKPIF.

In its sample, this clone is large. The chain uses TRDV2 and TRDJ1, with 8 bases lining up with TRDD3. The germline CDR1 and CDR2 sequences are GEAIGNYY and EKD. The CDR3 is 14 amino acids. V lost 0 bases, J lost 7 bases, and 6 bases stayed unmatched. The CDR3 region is CACDTVLGDPKLIF. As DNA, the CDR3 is TGTGCCTGTGACACCGTGCTGGGGGACCCTAAACTCATCTTT.

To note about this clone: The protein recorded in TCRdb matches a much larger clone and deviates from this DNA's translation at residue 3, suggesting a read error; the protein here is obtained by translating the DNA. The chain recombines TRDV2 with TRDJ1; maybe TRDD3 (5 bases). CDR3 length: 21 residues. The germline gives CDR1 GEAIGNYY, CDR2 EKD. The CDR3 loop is CARDPLSEQLGPTLYTDKLIF. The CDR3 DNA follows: TGTGCCCGTGACCCCCTTTCCGAACAGCTGGGTCCCACCTTGTACACCGATAAACTCATCTTT.

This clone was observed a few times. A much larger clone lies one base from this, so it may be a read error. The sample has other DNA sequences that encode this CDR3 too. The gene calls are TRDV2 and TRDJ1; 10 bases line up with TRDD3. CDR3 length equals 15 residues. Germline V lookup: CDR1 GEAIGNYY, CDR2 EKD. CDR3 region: CACDRLGDSTDKLIF. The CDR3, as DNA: TGTGCCTGTGACAGACTGGGGGATTCCACCGATAAGCTCATCTTT.

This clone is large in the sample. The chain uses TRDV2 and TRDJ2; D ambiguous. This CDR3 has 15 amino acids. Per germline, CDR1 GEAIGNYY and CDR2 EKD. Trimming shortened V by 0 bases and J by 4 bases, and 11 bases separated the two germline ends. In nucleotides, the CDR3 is TGTGCCTGTGACACCATCACCCCTCCGACAGCACAACTCTTCTTT. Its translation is CACDTITPPTAQLFF.

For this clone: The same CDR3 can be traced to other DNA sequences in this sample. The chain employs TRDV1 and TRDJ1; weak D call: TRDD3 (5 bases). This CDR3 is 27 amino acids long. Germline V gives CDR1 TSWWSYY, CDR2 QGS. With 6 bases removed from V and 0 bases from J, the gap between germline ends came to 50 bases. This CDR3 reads CALGPQLRALLNAFYPGMKIHTDKLIF. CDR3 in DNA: TGTGCTCTTGGACCCCAACTACGGGCCTTGCTTAATGCCTTTTATCCCGGGATGAAAATTCACACCGATAAACTCATCTTT.

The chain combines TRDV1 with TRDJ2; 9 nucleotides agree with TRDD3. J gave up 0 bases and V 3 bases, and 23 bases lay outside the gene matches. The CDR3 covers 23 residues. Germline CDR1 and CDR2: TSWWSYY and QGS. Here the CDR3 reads CALGDQNAFLPWGDTALTAQLFF. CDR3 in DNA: TGTGCTCTTGGGGACCAGAACGCCTTCCTCCCTTGGGGGGATACCGCTTTGACAGCACAACTCTTCTTT.

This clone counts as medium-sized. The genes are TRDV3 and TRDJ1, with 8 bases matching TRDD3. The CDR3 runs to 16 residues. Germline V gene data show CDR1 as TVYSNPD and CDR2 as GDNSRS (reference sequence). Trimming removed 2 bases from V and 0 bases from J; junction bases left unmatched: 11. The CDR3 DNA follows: TGTGCCTTTCTAGGGGGGATAGTGTCGTACACCGATAAACTCATCTTT. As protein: CAFLGGIVSYTDKLIF.

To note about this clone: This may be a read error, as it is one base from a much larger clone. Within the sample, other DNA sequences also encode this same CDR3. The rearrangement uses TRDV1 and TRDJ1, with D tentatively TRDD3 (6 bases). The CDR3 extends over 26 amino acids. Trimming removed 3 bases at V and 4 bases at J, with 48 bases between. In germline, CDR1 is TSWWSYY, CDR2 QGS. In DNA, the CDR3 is TGTGCTCTTGGGGACCCTTTACCAGGGCCCACCGAACCTGGAGGATACTTCATATTTTCCCACGATAAACTCATCTTT. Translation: CALGDPLPGPTEPGGYFIFSHDKLIF.

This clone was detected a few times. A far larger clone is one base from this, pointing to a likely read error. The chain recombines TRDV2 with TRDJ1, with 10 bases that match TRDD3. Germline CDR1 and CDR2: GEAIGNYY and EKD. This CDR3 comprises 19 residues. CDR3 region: CACGTITGGLGDETDKLIF. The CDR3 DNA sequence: TGTGCCTGTGGCACCATAACCGGAGGACTGGGGGATGAAACCGATAAACTCATCTTT.

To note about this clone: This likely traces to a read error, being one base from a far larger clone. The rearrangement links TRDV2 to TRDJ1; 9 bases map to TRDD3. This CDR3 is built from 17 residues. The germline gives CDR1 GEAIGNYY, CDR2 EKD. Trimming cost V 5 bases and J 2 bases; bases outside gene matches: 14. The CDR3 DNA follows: TGTGCCTGTGGCTCGGCGGCCCGGGGGATACTTACCGATAAACTCATCTTT. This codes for CACGSAARGILTDKLIF.

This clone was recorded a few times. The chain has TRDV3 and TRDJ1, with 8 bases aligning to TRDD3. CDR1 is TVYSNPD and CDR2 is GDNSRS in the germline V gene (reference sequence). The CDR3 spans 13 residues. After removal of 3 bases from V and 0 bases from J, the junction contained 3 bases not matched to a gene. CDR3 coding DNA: TGTGCCTTGAATGGGGGATACACCGATAAACTCATCTTT. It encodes CALNGGYTDKLIF.